These 8 T cell receptor beta chains were all obtained from the same sample, sequenced in a study of blood T cells in healthy people across ages (dated by TCRdb to between 2014 and 2016). The library relied on 5' RACE. Sequenced using an Illumina HiSeq 2500. The second PCR ran for about 6 to 11 cycles and used a J-beta primer mix along with a sample-barcoded 5' primer. The raw public reads went through TCRdb reprocessing: fastp at Q25, MiXCR clone calling, in-frame beta chains kept. Identical CDR3 proteins give one entry, which carries the most common genes and DNA. For this sample the table gives some 1.5 million distinct CDR3 sequences, of which about 45% were detected only once. The ten largest clones take up approximately 4.1% of the sample. Sequenced input: blood. The receptors were sampled from a woman under 30 in good health.

V and J are TRBV7-9 and TRBJ2-7; 8 bases are shared with TRBD1. TRBJ2-4 explains the end of the DNA better; the J call may be wrong. This CDR3 spans 14 amino acids. Germline V gene lookup returns CDR1 SEHNR and CDR2 FQNEAQ (reference sequence). DNA of the CDR3: TGTGCCAGCAGCTGGGACAGGTTGGGAAACATTCAGTACTTC. Translated, it gives CASSWDRLGNIQYF.

The gene calls are TRBV4-1 and TRBJ1-2, with TRBD1 as a possible D gene (5 bases). Trimming removed 6 bases at V and 0 bases at J, with 14 bases between. The germline V gene has CDR1 MGHRA and CDR2 YSYEKL. This CDR3 comprises 15 residues. Here the CDR3 reads CASRDRGRTNYGYTF. CDR3 DNA: TGCGCCAGCAGGGATCGGGGCAGGACTAACTATGGCTACACCTTC.

The chain is built from TRBV7-2 and TRBJ2-5; D not certain. Trimming took off 4 bases at V and 1 base at J, with 10 bases between the two ends. This CDR3 contains 14 residues. CDR1 is SGHTA and CDR2 is FQGNSA in the germline V gene. DNA of the CDR3: TGTGCCAGCAGCTCACGACTCCCCCAAGAGACCCAGTACTTC. Encoded protein: CASSSRLPQETQYF.

This clonotype was seen a handful of times. The chain uses TRBV20-1 and TRBJ2-1; TRBD2 aligns across 11 bases. This CDR3 region has 14 residues. Germline CDR1 reads DFQATT; CDR2 reads SNEGSKA (reference sequence). J was trimmed by 4 bases and V by 3 bases; bases with no gene match: 2. The CDR3 is CSASTSGGYNEQFF. The CDR3 DNA reads as TGCAGTGCTAGTACTAGCGGGGGTTACAATGAGCAGTTCTTC.

The sample holds a few counts of this clonotype. The chain joins TRBV20-1 to TRBJ1-2; D call uncertain. The V gene's germline CDR1 is DFQATT and CDR2 SNEGSKA (reference sequence). The CDR3 loop spans 13 amino acids. Trimming left V 5 bases short and J 5 bases short, with 15 bases between. This CDR3 reads CSASRDPVYGYTF. DNA of the CDR3: TGCAGTGCTTCTCGTGATCCGGTATATGGCTACACCTTC.

In regard to this clonotype: A much larger clone is a single base away; this may be a read error. The chain uses TRBV11-1 and TRBJ2-3, with a weak D call TRBD1 (5 bases). CDR1 is SGHAT, CDR2 FQDESV, per germline (reference sequence). The CDR3 length is 16 residues. DNA of the CDR3: TGTACCAGCAGCTACGGACATCCCGGAGGCACAGATACGCAGTATTTT. This translates into CTSSYGHPGGTDTQYF.

The chain links TRBV7-2 to TRBJ1-2, with no clear D. This CDR3 spans 12 amino acids. In germline, CDR1 is SGHTA, CDR2 FQGNSA. Trimming stripped 3 bases from V and 3 bases from J, with 5 bases between. CDR3 in amino acids: CASSFSDYGYTF. The CDR3 coding sequence is TGTGCCAGCAGCTTTTCGGACTATGGCTACACCTTC.

The chain recombines TRBV21-1 with TRBJ2-5; no DNA check was done on the table's D call, TRBD2. TRBV21-1 is a pseudogene segment. This CDR3 region has 16 residues. This chain's CDR3 is CAGPSHGTSGENEQYF. Here the CDR3 DNA reads TGTGCCGGGCCCTCGCACGGGACTAGCGGGGAAAATGAGCAGTACTTC.